This T cell receptor (beta chain) was recovered during a study of shared clonotypes between healthy human individuals. General observations from the study: Roughly 5% of naive CD4 clonotypes were shared across a handful of donors. Investigators collected only blood, and repertoires in tissues likely differ.

For this clone: Its antigen remains unknown.

Donors comprised only Caucasian adults living in Nashville, Tennessee. CDR3 length equals 13 residues. V lost 8 bases to trimming and J lost 4 bases, with 14 bases between them. CDR1 and CDR2 (germline): SQVTM, ANQGSEA. Sequenced by immunoSEQ multiplex PCR; TCRdb stores in-frame clones only, minus some. The sample yields 1 million to 1.2 million clones, 70% to 80% seen once. Sequencing used memory CD4+ T cells from PBMCs. Subset: CD45RA-negative fraction. This receptor was identified in a man younger than 30 in good health. Some clones in this sample may be carry-over from other donors' samples. The rearrangement links TRBV29-1 to TRBJ1-4; no firm D call. CDR3 amino acids: CSTRDGSNEKLFF. The CDR3 nucleotides read TGCAGCACACGCGACGGGAGTAATGAAAAACTGTTTTTT.